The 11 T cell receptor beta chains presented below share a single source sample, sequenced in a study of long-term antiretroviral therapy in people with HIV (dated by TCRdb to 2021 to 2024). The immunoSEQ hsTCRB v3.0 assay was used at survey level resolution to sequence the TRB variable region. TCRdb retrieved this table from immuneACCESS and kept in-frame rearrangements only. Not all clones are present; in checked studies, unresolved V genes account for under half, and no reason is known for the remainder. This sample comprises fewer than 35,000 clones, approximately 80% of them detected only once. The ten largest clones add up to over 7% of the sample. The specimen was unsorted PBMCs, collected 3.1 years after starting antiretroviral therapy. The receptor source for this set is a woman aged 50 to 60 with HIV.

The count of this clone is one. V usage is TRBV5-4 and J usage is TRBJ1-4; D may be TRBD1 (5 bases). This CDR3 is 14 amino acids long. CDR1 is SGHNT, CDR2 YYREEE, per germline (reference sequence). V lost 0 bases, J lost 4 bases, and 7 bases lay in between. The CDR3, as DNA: TGTGCCAGCAGCTTGGTCGGGGGTAATGAAAAACTGTTTTTT. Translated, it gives CASSLVGGNEKLFF.

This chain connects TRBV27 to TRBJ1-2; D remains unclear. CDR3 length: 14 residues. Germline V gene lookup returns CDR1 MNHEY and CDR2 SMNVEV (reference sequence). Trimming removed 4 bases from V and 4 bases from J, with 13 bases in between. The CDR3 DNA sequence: TGTGCCAGCAGTTACGGAGACGTTGGCTATGGCTACACCTTC. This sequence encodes CASSYGDVGYGYTF.

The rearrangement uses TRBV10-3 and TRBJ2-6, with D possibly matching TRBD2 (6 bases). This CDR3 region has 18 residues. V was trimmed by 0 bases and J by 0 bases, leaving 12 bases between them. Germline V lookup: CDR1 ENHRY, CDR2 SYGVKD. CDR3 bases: TGTGCCATCAGTGAGTCTCCCGGGAGTAGCTCTGGGGCCAACGTCCTGACTTTC. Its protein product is CAISESPGSSSGANVLTF.

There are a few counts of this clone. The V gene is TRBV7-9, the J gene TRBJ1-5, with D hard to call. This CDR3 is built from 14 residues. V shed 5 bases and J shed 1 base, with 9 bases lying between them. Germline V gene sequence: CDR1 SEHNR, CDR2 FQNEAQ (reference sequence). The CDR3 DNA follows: TGTGCCAGCAGCCAAACGGACAGCAATCAGCCCCAGCATTTT. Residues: CASSQTDSNQPQHF.

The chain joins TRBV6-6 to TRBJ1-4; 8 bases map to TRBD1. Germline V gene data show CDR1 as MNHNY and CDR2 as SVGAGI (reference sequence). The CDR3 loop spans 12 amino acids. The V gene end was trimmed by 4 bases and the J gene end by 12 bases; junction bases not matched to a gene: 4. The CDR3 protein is CASSSRQGQLFF. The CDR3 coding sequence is TGTGCCAGCAGTTCAAGACAGGGGCAACTGTTTTTT.

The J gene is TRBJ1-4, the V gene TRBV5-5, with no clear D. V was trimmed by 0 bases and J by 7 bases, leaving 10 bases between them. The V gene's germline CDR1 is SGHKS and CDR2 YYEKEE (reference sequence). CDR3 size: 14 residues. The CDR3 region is CASSLVPRSEKLFF. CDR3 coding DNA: TGTGCCAGCAGCTTGGTTCCCAGGAGTGAAAAACTGTTTTTT. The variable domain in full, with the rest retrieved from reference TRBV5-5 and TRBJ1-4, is DAGVTQSPTHLIKTRGQQVTLRCSPISGHKSVSWYQQVLGQGPQFIFQYYEKEERGRGNFPDRFSARQFPNYSSELNVNALLLGDSALYLCASSLVPRSEKLFFGSGTQLSVL.

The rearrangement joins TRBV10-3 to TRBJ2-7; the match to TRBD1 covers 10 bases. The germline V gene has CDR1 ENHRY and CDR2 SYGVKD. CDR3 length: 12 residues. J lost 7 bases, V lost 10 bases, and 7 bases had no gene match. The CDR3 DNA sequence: TGTGCCACCCAAGGACAGGGGGAAGAGCAGTACGTC. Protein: CATQGQGEEQYV.

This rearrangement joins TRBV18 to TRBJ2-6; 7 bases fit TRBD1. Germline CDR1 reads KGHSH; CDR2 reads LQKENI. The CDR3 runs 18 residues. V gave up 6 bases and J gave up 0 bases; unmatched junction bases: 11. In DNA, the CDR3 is TGTGCCAGCTCCCTCCCGAAGGGGGCCGGCTCTGGGGCCAACGTCCTGACTTTC. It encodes CASSLPKGAGSGANVLTF.

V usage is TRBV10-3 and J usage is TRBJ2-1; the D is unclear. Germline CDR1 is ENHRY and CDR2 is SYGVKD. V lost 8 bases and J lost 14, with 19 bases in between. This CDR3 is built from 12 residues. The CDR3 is CAIDPHHIWEFF. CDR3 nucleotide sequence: TGTGCCATCGACCCTCACCATATCTGGGAGTTCTTC.

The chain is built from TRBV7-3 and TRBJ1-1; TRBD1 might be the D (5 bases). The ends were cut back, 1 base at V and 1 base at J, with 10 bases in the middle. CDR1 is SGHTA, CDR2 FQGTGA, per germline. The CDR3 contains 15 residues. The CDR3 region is CASSLRAGRNTEAFF. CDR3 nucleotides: TGTGCCAGCAGCTTAAGGGCAGGGCGGAACACTGAAGCTTTCTTT.

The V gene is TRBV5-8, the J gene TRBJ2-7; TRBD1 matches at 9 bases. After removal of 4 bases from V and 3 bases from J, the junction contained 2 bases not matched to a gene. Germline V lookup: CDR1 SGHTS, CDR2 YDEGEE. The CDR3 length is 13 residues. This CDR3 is CASSVTGGYEQYF. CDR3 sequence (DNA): TGTGCCAGCAGCGTGACAGGGGGCTACGAGCAGTACTTC.